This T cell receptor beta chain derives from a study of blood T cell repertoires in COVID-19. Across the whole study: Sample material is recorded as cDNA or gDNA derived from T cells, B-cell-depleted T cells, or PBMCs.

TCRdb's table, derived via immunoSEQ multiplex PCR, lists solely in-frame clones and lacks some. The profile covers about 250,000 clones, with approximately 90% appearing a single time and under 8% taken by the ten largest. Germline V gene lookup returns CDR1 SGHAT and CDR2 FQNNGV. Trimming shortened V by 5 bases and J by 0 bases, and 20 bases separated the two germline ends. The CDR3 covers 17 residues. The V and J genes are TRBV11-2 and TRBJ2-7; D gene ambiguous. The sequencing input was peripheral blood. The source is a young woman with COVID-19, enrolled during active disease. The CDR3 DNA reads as TGTGCCAGCAGCCTCCTGGCAGCACAGTTTAGCTCCTACGAGCAGTACTTC. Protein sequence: CASSLLAAQFSSYEQYF. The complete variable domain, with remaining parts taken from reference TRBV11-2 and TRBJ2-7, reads EAGVAQSPRYKIIEKRQSVAFWCNPISGHATLYWYQQILGQGPKLLIQFQNNGVVDDSQLPKDRFSAERLKGVDSTLKIQPAKLEDSAVYLCASSLLAAQFSSYEQYFGPGTRLTVT.